This entry is about one TCR beta chain. The antigen is unknown. The data were taken from a study of identical twins. Each CDR3 protein gets one entry after TCRdb re-called the 5' RACE reads with MiXCR. The profile shows around 450,000 distinct CDR3 sequences, about 14% of them singletons. Study outcomes and limitations: Twins' excess sharing was less marked for out-of-frame beta sequences. Out-of-frame alpha sequences shared by twins showed excess low generation probability.

J lost 2 bases, V lost 5 bases, and 9 bases had no gene match. The germline CDR1 and CDR2 sequences are SGHRS and YFSETQ. This CDR3 region has 16 residues. The data also belong to a second study, concerning yellow fever vaccine responses in identical twins.

Sequencing was carried out using CD4+ T cells sorted from blood. This receptor was taken from a young woman in good health. This chain uses TRBV5-1 with TRBJ2-3, with 9 bases aligning to TRBD2. This chain's CDR3 is CASRVTGTSFTDTQYF. CDR3 coding DNA: TGCGCCAGCAGGGTTACGGGGACTAGCTTCACAGATACGCAGTATTTT.